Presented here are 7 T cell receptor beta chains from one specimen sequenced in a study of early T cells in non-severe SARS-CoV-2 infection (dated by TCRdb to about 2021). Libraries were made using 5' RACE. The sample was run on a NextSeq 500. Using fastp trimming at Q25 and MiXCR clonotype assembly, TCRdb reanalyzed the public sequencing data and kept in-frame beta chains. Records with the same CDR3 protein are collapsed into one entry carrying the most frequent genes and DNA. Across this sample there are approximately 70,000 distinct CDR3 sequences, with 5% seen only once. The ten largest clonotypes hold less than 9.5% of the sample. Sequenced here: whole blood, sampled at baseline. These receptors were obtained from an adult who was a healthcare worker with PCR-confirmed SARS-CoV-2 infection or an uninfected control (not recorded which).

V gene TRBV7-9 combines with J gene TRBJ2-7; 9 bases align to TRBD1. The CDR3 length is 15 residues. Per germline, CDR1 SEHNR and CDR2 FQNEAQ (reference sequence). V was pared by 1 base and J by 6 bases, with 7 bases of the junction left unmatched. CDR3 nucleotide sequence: TGTGCCAGCAGCTTAGAAGGGACAGGGTGGGCCGAGCAGTACTTC. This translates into CASSLEGTGWAEQYF.

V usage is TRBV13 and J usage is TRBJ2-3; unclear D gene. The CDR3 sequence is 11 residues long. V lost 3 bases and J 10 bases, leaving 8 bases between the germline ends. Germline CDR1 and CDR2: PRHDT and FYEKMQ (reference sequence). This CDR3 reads CASSFSEAQYF. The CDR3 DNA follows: TGTGCCAGCAGCTTCTCAGAGGCGCAGTATTTT.

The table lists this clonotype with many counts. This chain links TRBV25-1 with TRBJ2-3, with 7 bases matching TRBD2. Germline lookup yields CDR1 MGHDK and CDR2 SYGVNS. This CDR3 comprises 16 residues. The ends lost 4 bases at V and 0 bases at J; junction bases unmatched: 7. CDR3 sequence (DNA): TGTGCCAGCAGTGGCGCGGGAGCCTTTAGCACAGATACGCAGTATTTT. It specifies CASSGAGAFSTDTQYF.

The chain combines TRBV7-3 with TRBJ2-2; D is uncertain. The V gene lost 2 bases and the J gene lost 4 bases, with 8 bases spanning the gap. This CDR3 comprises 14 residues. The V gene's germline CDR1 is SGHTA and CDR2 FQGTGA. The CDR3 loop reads CASSLGLVTGELFF. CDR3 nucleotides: TGTGCCAGCAGCTTAGGGCTTGTCACCGGGGAGCTGTTTTTT.

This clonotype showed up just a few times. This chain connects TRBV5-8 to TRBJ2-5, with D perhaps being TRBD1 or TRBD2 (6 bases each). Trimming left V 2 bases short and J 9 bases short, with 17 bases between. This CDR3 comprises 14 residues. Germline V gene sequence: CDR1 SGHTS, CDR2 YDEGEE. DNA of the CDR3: TGTGCCAGCAGCTTCCGGGACACTCGGAGGGCCCAGTACTTC. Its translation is CASSFRDTRRAQYF.

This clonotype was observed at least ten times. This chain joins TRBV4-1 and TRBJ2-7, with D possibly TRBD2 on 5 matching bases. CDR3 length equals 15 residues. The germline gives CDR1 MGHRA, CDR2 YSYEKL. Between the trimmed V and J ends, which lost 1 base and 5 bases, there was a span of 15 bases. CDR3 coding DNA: TGCGCCAGCAGCCAAGCCTACCTAGCAGCGGACGAGCAGTACTTC. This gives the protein CASSQAYLAADEQYF.

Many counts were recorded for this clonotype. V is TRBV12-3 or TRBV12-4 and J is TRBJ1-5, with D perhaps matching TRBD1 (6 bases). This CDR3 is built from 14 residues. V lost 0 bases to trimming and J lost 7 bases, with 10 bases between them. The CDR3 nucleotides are TGTGCCAGCAGTTTAGCAGGGGGTAACCAGCCCCAGCATTTT. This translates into CASSLAGGNQPQHF.